Below, 30 T cell receptor beta chains from the same sample are listed, as sequenced in a study of shared clonotypes between healthy human individuals (dated by TCRdb to about 2020). Library construction relied on the immunoSEQ multiplex PCR assay. TCRdb mirrors the immuneACCESS table, restricted to in-frame sequences. Some clones are absent from its copies; in checked studies, under half trace to an unresolved V gene, and the reason for the others is unknown. The table for this sample lists roughly 410,000 clones; about 97% of them were counted only once. Together, the top ten hold around 0.29% of the sample. Material for sequencing was memory CD8+ T cells sorted from blood. The meaning of the sample's cell subset or site label: CD45RO+ cells pooled with CCR7-negative TemRA cells. These receptors were obtained from a man aged 25-45 years in good health.

The genes are TRBV5-4 and TRBJ1-2; D not certain. CDR3 length: 11 residues. V was shortened by 3 bases and J by 2 bases, with 2 bases between the two germline ends. Germline CDR1 and CDR2: SGHNT and YYREEE (reference sequence). The CDR3 here is CASSSNYGYTF. DNA for the CDR3: TGTGCCAGCAGCTCAAACTATGGCTACACCTTC.

The chain employs TRBV6-1 and TRBJ2-3, with D possibly TRBD2 on 5 matching bases. V gave up 2 bases and J gave up 4 bases, with 7 bases separating them. The CDR3 is made up of 13 amino acids. CDR1 and CDR2 (germline): MNHNS, SASEGT. This CDR3 is CASSELGADTQYF. The CDR3 DNA is TGTGCCAGCAGTGAACTGGGAGCAGATACGCAGTATTTT.

This chain uses TRBV2 with TRBJ2-7, with 10 positions matching TRBD2. CDR3 length: 13 amino acids. Germline V gene data show CDR1 as SNHLY and CDR2 as FYNNEI. With 8 bases clipped from V and 5 bases from J, the junction kept 6 bases outside the gene matches. CDR3: CASLSGRIDEQYF. CDR3 DNA sequence: TGTGCCAGCCTTAGCGGGAGGATCGACGAGCAGTACTTC.

This chain connects TRBV6-5 to TRBJ2-3; TRBD2 is a possible D gene (6 bases). Germline CDR1 is MNHEY and CDR2 is SVGAGI. CDR3 size: 16 residues. V lost 4 bases to trimming and J lost 1 base, with 15 bases between them. The CDR3 bases are TGTGCCAGCAGTTCTTACGGGGGAAAGGGCACAGATACGCAGTATTTT. This codes for CASSSYGGKGTDTQYF.

This chain uses TRBV6-6 with TRBJ2-7; 7 bases map to TRBD2. The CDR3 has 16 amino acids. V was pared by 4 bases and J by 2 bases, with 11 bases of the junction left unmatched. Germline V CDR1 and CDR2: MNHNY, SVGAGI (reference sequence). The DNA of the CDR3 is TGTGCCAGCAGTTTTCCCCATTTTAGCGGGCCCTACGAGCAGTACTTC. Translation: CASSFPHFSGPYEQYF.

The chain is built from TRBV20-1 and TRBJ2-1; D remains unclear. The CDR3 is 10 residues long. V lost 8 bases, J lost 9 bases, and 11 bases lay in between. Germline CDR1 is DFQATT and CDR2 is SNEGSKA (reference sequence). In nucleotides, the CDR3 is TGCAGTCCCCAAGGTGGTGAGCAGTTCTTC. Protein product: CSPQGGEQFF.

The V gene is TRBV7-2, the J gene TRBJ2-3; TRBD2 matches at 8 bases. Germline values: CDR1 SGHTA, CDR2 FQGNSA. J was trimmed by 8 bases and V by 5 bases; bases with no gene match: 9. The CDR3 sequence is 14 residues long. The CDR3 nucleotides read TGTGCCAGCAGCCCCAGGACTAGCTTGGGTACGCAGTATTTT. Translating it yields CASSPRTSLGTQYF.

The V and J genes are TRBV5-1 and TRBJ1-1; D is undetermined. CDR1 is SGHRS and CDR2 is YFSETQ in the germline V gene. The CDR3 covers 14 residues. The V end was cut by 3 bases, the J end by 1 base, with 10 bases between. In nucleotides, the CDR3 is TGCGCCAGCAGCTCCACCTCTCGGAACACTGAAGCTTTCTTT. As protein: CASSSTSRNTEAFF.

This chain links TRBV5-1 with TRBJ2-3; 7 bases are shared with TRBD2. Germline CDR1 SGHRS, CDR2 YFSETQ. This CDR3 comprises 12 residues. V shed 7 bases, J shed 5 bases, and the junction held 4 bases outside the gene matches. CDR3 protein: CASAVAGDTQYF. In nucleotides, the CDR3 is TGCGCCAGCGCGGTAGCGGGAGATACGCAGTATTTT.

In the case of this clone: One end of the junction fails to match germline, which may point to a read error. This sequence joins TRBV5-1 and TRBJ2-3, with 11 bases matching TRBD2. Germline values: CDR1 SGHRS, CDR2 YFSETQ. CDR3 length: 16 amino acids. The CDR3 bases are TGCACCAGCAGCTTGGAGGCTAGCGGGAGGAAAGATACGCAGTATTTT. The encoded protein is CTSSLEASGRKDTQYF.

The chain recombines TRBV28 with TRBJ2-4; 14 bases are shared with TRBD2. With 2 bases clipped from V and 6 bases from J, the junction kept 12 bases outside the gene matches. Germline loops: CDR1 MDHEN, CDR2 SYDVKM. The CDR3 runs to 19 residues. Written as DNA, the CDR3 is TGTGCCAGCAGTTTAAGGGATAGGTTAGGGACTAGCGGGAGAAACATTCAGTACTTC. Amino acid sequence: CASSLRDRLGTSGRNIQYF.

The chain uses TRBV28 and TRBJ2-7; possible D gene TRBD2, 5 bases. Germline V gene sequence: CDR1 MDHEN, CDR2 SYDVKM. Trimming took 3 bases from V and 2 from J, leaving 8 bases between them. This CDR3 is built from 13 residues. The CDR3 region is CASSLDFAYEQYF. As DNA, the CDR3 is TGTGCCAGCAGTTTGGACTTTGCCTACGAGCAGTACTTC.

The chain uses TRBV5-1 and TRBJ2-1; D call uncertain. The CDR3 has 16 amino acids. The V gene lost 5 bases and the J gene lost 6 bases, with 21 bases spanning the gap. The germline V gene has CDR1 SGHRS and CDR2 YFSETQ. CDR3 residues: CASRHPRNGPSNEQFF. CDR3 DNA: TGCGCCAGCAGACACCCAAGGAACGGGCCGTCCAATGAGCAGTTCTTC.

This chain links TRBV7-9 with TRBJ1-5, with D maybe TRBD1 (6 bases). Germline V gene sequence: CDR1 SEHNR, CDR2 FQNEAQ (reference sequence). CDR3 length equals 14 residues. V lost 5 bases, J lost 3 bases, and 11 bases lay in between. The CDR3 DNA is TGTGCCAGCAGCCTTCAGGGGAACAATCAGCCCCAGCATTTT. Protein sequence: CASSLQGNNQPQHF.

This chain uses TRBV19 with TRBJ1-2; the match to TRBD1 covers 9 bases. Trimming took 3 bases from V and 7 from J; bases not matched to a gene: 0. Germline lookup yields CDR1 LNHDA and CDR2 SQIVND (reference sequence). The CDR3 has 12 amino acids. The CDR3 sequence is CASSMGQGGYTF. The CDR3 region has the DNA TGTGCCAGTAGTATGGGACAGGGTGGCTACACCTTC.

The chain joins TRBV5-1 to TRBJ1-4; D is undetermined. V was shortened by 5 bases and J by 0 bases, with 11 bases between the two germline ends. This CDR3 is 15 amino acids long. Germline V gene data show CDR1 as SGHRS and CDR2 as YFSETQ. The CDR3 loop reads CASSKDAATNEKLFF. The CDR3 DNA reads TGCGCCAGCAGTAAGGACGCCGCAACTAATGAAAAACTGTTTTTT.

The V call is TRBV30, the J call TRBJ2-7; 8 nucleotides agree with TRBD2. The CDR3 totals 15 residues. With 2 bases clipped from V and 7 bases from J, the junction kept 13 bases outside the gene matches. Germline loops: CDR1 GTSNPN, CDR2 SVGIG (reference sequence). Here the CDR3 reads CAWSLPRGGSGEQYF. Here the CDR3 DNA reads TGTGCCTGGAGTCTCCCCCGGGGGGGGTCGGGTGAGCAGTACTTC.

This chain joins TRBV7-9 and TRBJ2-7, with TRBD2 identical over 7 bases. The V gene's germline CDR1 is SEHNR and CDR2 FQNEAQ (reference sequence). The CDR3 is 14 residues long. The V segment lost 3 bases and the J segment 3 bases; nucleotides outside the gene matches: 5. The CDR3 DNA reads TGTGCCAGCAGCTTTGCGGGAGTACACTACGAGCAGTACTTC. This sequence encodes CASSFAGVHYEQYF.

This clone was seen only once. The V gene is TRBV28, the J gene TRBJ2-2; 7 bases are shared with TRBD1. In germline, CDR1 is MDHEN, CDR2 SYDVKM. The CDR3 is made up of 15 amino acids. The J segment lost 2 bases and the V segment lost 8 bases, leaving 8 bases of the junction unmatched. The CDR3 DNA is TGTGCCAGCGGAACCGGGACAGATAACACCGGGGAGCTGTTTTTT. Its protein product is CASGTGTDNTGELFF.

CDR3 DNA: TGTGCCAGCAGTGAAGCAGTATTATTACTATCTAGCGGCGAGCAGTACTTC. As protein: CASSEAVLLLSSGEQYF. The genes are TRBV2 and TRBJ2-7; 7 nucleotides agree with TRBD2. Trimming cost V 0 bases and J 6 bases; bases outside gene matches: 14. Per germline, CDR1 SNHLY and CDR2 FYNNEI. The CDR3 length is 17 residues. The variable domain in full, completed from reference TRBV2 and TRBJ2-7, reads EPEVTQTPSHQVTQMGQEVILRCVPISNHLYFYWYRQILGQKVEFLVSFYNNEISEKSEIFDDQFSVERPDGSNFTLKIRSTKLEDSAMYFCASSEAVLLLSSGEQYFGPGTRLTVT.

V gene TRBV28 combines with J gene TRBJ2-7, with TRBD1 matching 7 bases. V lost 5 bases, J lost 2 bases, and 6 bases stayed unmatched. This CDR3 spans 14 amino acids. Germline V CDR1 and CDR2: MDHEN, SYDVKM. CDR3 amino acids: CASSPWGTAYEQYF. The DNA of the CDR3 is TGTGCCAGCAGTCCCTGGGGGACAGCCTACGAGCAGTACTTC.

The rearrangement uses TRBV25-1 and TRBJ2-3, with D tentatively TRBD1 (5 bases). The CDR3 length is 15 residues. Germline V gene lookup returns CDR1 MGHDK and CDR2 SYGVNS. Trimming shortened V by 3 bases and J by 4 bases, and 14 bases separated the two germline ends. The CDR3, as DNA: TGTGCCAGCAGTGATAAGGCAGGGTACGCAGATACGCAGTATTTT. Translating it yields CASSDKAGYADTQYF.

V usage is TRBV5-1 and J usage is TRBJ2-5; TRBD2 matches at 10 bases. Germline loops: CDR1 SGHRS, CDR2 YFSETQ. The V and J ends lost 3 bases and 5 bases, in that order; junction bases with no gene match: 7. This CDR3 has 15 amino acids. Written as DNA, the CDR3 is TGCGCCAGCAGCTCTAGCGGGAGTTCTGGCGAGACCCAGTACTTC. Amino acids: CASSSSGSSGETQYF.

The rearrangement uses TRBV27 and TRBJ2-7, with 8 bases aligning to TRBD2. The V segment lost 5 bases and the J segment 9 bases; nucleotides outside the gene matches: 6. This CDR3 spans 12 amino acids. CDR1 and CDR2 from the germline V gene are MNHEY and SMNVEV (reference sequence). CDR3 DNA sequence: TGTGCCAGCAGTGCGACCCGGGGGGGGCAGTACTTC. Residues: CASSATRGGQYF.

This rearrangement joins TRBV28 to TRBJ1-2; TRBD1 matches at 7 bases. V gave up 10 bases and J gave up 3 bases; unmatched junction bases: 8. This CDR3 has 13 amino acids. Germline CDR1 MDHEN, CDR2 SYDVKM. CDR3 protein: CATTPGTDYGYTF. DNA for the CDR3: TGTGCCACCACACCCGGGACAGACTATGGCTACACCTTC.

Worth noting for this clone: The sample holds other DNA sequences that translate to the same CDR3. V usage is TRBV5-1 and J usage is TRBJ1-5; D gene unclear. There are 14 residues in the CDR3. V lost 0 bases and J lost 3, with 7 bases in between. CDR1 is SGHRS, CDR2 YFSETQ, per germline. CDR3: CASSLDGNNQPQHF. DNA of the CDR3: TGCGCCAGCAGCTTGGACGGCAACAATCAGCCCCAGCATTTT.

This chain links TRBV6-5 with TRBJ2-7; 8 positions match TRBD2. The CDR3 is 13 residues long. After removal of 6 bases from V and 5 bases from J, the junction contained 6 bases not matched to a gene. In germline, CDR1 is MNHEY, CDR2 SVGAGI. The CDR3 protein is CASRAAGGHEQYF. The DNA of the CDR3 is TGTGCCAGCAGGGCCGCGGGAGGCCACGAGCAGTACTTC.

This clone was observed a few times. The V call is TRBV2, the J call TRBJ2-3; D gene unclear. CDR3 length: 12 amino acids. Between the trimmed V and J ends, which lost 6 bases and 1 base, there was a span of 5 bases. Germline CDR1 is SNHLY and CDR2 is FYNNEI. The CDR3 DNA reads as TGTGCCAGCAGGCCAGGCACAGATACGCAGTATTTT. Its translation: CASRPGTDTQYF.

This clone was detected only once. V usage is TRBV7-2 and J usage is TRBJ2-5; no firm D call. The CDR3 has 13 amino acids. Germline-derived CDR1 and CDR2 are SGHTA and FQGNSA. V was shortened by 5 bases and J by 5 bases, with 12 bases between the two germline ends. CDR3 bases: TGTGCCAGCAGCGCGAAGGCACGGGAGACCCAGTACTTC. This codes for CASSAKARETQYF.

This clone was counted once. The J gene is TRBJ1-1, the V gene TRBV4-2; 8 bases are a match to TRBD1. The ends lost 3 bases at V and 2 bases at J; junction bases unmatched: 5. The CDR3 extends over 15 amino acids. The germline gives CDR1 LGHNA, CDR2 YNFKEQ. CDR3 region: CASSHAGTGNTEAFF. The CDR3 nucleotides are TGTGCCAGCAGCCATGCCGGGACAGGTAACACTGAAGCTTTCTTT.